Shown below are 6 T cell receptor beta chains from a single sample sequenced in a study of T-cell reconstitution after alpha-beta-depleted transplantation in children. Unique molecular identifiers tagged the TCRbeta library. One entry per CDR3 protein, called by TCRdb with MiXCR from the PCR reads. The sample has roughly 180,000 distinct CDR3 sequences, roughly 11% seen once. The input for sequencing was PBMCs, taken before TCRalphabeta/CD19-depleted stem cell transplant. All receptors come from a boy aged 2 to 10 with acute myeloid leukemia, due to receive a stem cell transplant.

This clonotype was seen many times. The chain combines TRBV27 with TRBJ2-7; the D gene is possibly TRBD1 (7 bases). The CDR3 covers 15 residues. The germline gives CDR1 MNHEY, CDR2 SMNVEV (reference sequence). Trimming shortened V by 5 bases and J by 2 bases, and 16 bases separated the two germline ends. The CDR3 DNA reads TGTGCCAGCAGTACCAGACAGGGACTCACCTACGAGCAGTACTTC. Residues: CASSTRQGLTYEQYF.

This clonotype has a count of ten or more. The chain has TRBV7-2 and TRBJ1-1; D not certain. The germline V and J ends were trimmed by 1 base and 1 base, with 7 bases remaining between them. Germline assignment: CDR1 SGHTA and CDR2 FQGNSA. This CDR3 is built from 14 residues. The CDR3 reads CASSLVGRNTEAFF. The CDR3 nucleotides read TGTGCCAGCAGCTTAGTCGGTCGGAACACTGAAGCTTTCTTT.

This clonotype was counted at least ten times. This chain connects TRBV27 to TRBJ2-1; 8 positions match TRBD1. CDR1 is MNHEY, CDR2 SMNVEV, per germline (reference sequence). J lost 0 bases, V lost 5 bases, and 6 bases had no gene match. This CDR3 spans 16 amino acids. Written as DNA, the CDR3 is TGTGCCAGCAGTGACAGGGGCGCCGGCTCCTACAATGAGCAGTTCTTC. This codes for CASSDRGAGSYNEQFF.

The chain combines TRBV27 with TRBJ2-7; D may be TRBD1 (5 bases). The CDR3 contains 13 residues. Trimming left V 6 bases short and J 12 bases short, with 21 bases between. The germline gives CDR1 MNHEY, CDR2 SMNVEV (reference sequence). The CDR3 sequence: CASSPQGSYEMYF. The DNA for the CDR3 is TGTGCCAGCAGCCCCCAGGGATCCTACGAGATGTACTTC.

The sample holds many counts of this clonotype. J is TRBJ1-3 and V is TRBV5-8; D remains unclear. This CDR3 region has 12 residues. Germline V gene data show CDR1 as SGHTS and CDR2 as YDEGEE. V was cut by 2 bases and J by 11 bases, with 11 bases left in between. CDR3 region: CASSFHTTAIYF. CDR3 in DNA: TGTGCCAGCAGCTTTCACACTACGGCCATATATTTT.

In this sample, this clonotype turned up once. One base away lies a much larger clone, so this may be a sequencing read error. The chain is built from TRBV7-3 and TRBJ2-3; 7 nucleotides line up with TRBD2. Germline V gene sequence: CDR1 SGHTA, CDR2 FQGTGA. This CDR3 comprises 15 residues. The CDR3 DNA is TGTCCCAGCAGCCACACTAGCGCCAGCACAGATACGCAGTATTTT. Amino acid sequence: CPSSHTSASTDTQYF.